This TCR beta chain was profiled in a study of T-cell reconstitution after alpha-beta-depleted transplantation in children listed by TCRdb under 2016. General notes on the study: Using TCR repertoire profiling, the study followed T-cell immune reconstitution in a quantitative way in children after TCRalphabeta/CD19-depleted allogeneic hematopoietic cell transplantation.

Unmatched junction bases come to 5, with V trimmed by 3 bases and J by 5 bases. Based on the germline V gene, the CDR1 and CDR2 sequences are SGHTA and FQGTGA. Its CDR3 holds 14 amino acids, cysteine through phenylalanine. Kept here is only the CDR3 DNA, which spans 42 bases and is read in frame from base 1. This clonotype was detected only a few times. Its specific antigen is unknown. The input lacks base qualities; no much larger clone sits a single base away. Libraries were prepared through PCR. This sample was sequenced with an Illumina HiSeq 2500. TCR libraries were prepared with molecular barcoding, using unique molecular identifiers to normalize TCRbeta repertoire quantification. The public sequencing data were trimmed at Q25 with fastp and processed into clonotypes with MiXCR by TCRdb, which kept only in-frame beta chains. Every distinct CDR3 protein forms one entry, paired with its most common genes and DNA. The sample includes about 460,000 distinct CDR3 sequences, with around 13% observed a single time. About 5.4% of the sample belongs to the ten largest clones.

This chain is built from TRBV7-3 and TRBJ2-5; 8 central nucleotides agree with TRBD2. Sequencing used PBMCs from the stem cell graft donor, obtained from the stem cell graft. The receptor's source is a human donor who donated a stem cell graft to a child with combined immunodeficiency. CDR3 region: CASSFRGGGETQYF. The nucleotide sequence reads TGTGCCAGCAGCTTCCGGGGGGGCGGCGAGACCCAGTACTTC.